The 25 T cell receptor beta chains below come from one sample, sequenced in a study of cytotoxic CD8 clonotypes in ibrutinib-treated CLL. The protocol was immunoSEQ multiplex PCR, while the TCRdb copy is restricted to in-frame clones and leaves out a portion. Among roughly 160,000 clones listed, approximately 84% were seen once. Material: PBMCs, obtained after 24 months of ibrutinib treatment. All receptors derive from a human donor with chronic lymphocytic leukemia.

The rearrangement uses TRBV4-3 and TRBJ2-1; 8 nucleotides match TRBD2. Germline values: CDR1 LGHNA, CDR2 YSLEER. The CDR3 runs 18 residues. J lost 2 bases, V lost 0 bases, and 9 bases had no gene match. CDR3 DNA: TGCGCCAGCAGCCAAGATACGCGCGCGGGAGGCCCCTACAATGAGCAGTTCTTC. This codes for CASSQDTRAGGPYNEQFF.

The CDR3 DNA is TGTGCCAGCAGAACAGAGTTCGAGCAGTACTTC. This gives the protein CASRTEFEQYF. The genes are TRBV2 and TRBJ2-7; D remains ambiguous. V lost 6 bases to trimming and J lost 6 bases, with 9 bases between them. Per germline, CDR1 SNHLY and CDR2 FYNNEI. The CDR3 is 11 amino acids. The whole variable domain, remainder taken from reference TRBV2 and TRBJ2-7, is EPEVTQTPSHQVTQMGQEVILRCVPISNHLYFYWYRQILGQKVEFLVSFYNNEISEKSEIFDDQFSVERPDGSNFTLKIRSTKLEDSAMYFCASRTEFEQYFGPGTRLTVT.

For the CDR3, the DNA is TGTGCCAGCAAAAGAAACAGCCTCGAGCAGTACTTC. Translating gives CASKRNSLEQYF. The J gene is TRBJ2-7, the V gene TRBV28; no definite D call. The V gene's germline CDR1 is MDHEN and CDR2 SYDVKM. Trimming took 7 bases from V and 6 from J, leaving 13 bases between them. The CDR3 sequence is 12 residues long.

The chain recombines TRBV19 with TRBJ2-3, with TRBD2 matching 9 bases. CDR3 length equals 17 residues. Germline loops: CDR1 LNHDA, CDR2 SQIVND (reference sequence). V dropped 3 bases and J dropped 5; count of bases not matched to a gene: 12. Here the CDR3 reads CASSMRSGGMGEDTQYF. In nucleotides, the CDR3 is TGTGCCAGTAGTATGAGAAGCGGGGGGATGGGTGAAGATACGCAGTATTTT.

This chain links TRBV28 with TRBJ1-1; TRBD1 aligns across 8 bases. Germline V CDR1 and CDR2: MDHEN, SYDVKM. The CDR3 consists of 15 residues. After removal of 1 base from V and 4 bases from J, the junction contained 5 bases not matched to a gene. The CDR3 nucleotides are TGTGCCAGCAGTTTATCCAGGGGGCTCGCCACTGAAGCTTTCTTT. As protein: CASSLSRGLATEAFF.

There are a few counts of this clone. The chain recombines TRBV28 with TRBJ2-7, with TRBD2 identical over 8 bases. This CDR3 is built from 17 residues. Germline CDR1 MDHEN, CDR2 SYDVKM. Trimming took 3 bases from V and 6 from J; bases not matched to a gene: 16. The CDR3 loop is CASSFSSGRTQWAEQYF. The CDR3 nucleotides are TGTGCCAGCAGTTTCTCTAGCGGGCGGACTCAATGGGCCGAGCAGTACTTC. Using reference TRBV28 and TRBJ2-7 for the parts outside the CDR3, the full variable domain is DVKVTQSSRYLVKRTGEKVFLECVQDMDHENMFWYRQDPGLGLRLIYFSYDVKMKEKGDIPEGYSVSREKKERFSLILESASTNQTSMYLCASSFSSGRTQWAEQYFGPGTRLTVT.

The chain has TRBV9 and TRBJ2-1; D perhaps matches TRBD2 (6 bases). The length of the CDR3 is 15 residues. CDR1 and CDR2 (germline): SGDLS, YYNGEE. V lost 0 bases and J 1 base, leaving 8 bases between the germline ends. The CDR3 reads CASSVGSGSYNEQFF. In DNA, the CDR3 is TGTGCCAGCAGCGTAGGCAGCGGGTCCTACAATGAGCAGTTCTTC. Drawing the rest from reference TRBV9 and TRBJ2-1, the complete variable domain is DSGVTQTPKHLITATGQRVTLRCSPRSGDLSVYWYQQSLDQGLQFLIQYYNGEERAKGNILERFSAQQFPDLHSELNLSSLELGDSALYFCASSVGSGSYNEQFFGPGTRLTVL.

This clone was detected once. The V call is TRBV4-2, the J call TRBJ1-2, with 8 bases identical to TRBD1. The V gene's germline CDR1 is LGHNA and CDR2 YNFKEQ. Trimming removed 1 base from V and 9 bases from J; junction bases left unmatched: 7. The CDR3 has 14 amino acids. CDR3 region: CASSQGRTGRSYTF. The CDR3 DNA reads TGTGCCAGCAGCCAAGGGCGGACAGGGAGGAGCTACACCTTC.

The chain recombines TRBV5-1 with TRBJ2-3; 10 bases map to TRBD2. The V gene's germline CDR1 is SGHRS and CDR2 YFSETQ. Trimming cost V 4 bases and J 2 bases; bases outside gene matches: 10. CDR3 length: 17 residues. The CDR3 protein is CASSVGRTSGFTDTQYF. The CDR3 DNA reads TGCGCCAGCAGCGTGGGAAGGACTAGCGGATTCACAGATACGCAGTATTTT.

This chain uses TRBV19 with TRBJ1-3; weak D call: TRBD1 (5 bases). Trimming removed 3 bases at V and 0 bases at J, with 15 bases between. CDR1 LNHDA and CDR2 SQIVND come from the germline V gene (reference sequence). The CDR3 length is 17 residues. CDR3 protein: CASSIRGTTYSGNTIYF. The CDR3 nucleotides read TGTGCCAGTAGTATCAGAGGGACTACCTACTCTGGAAACACCATATATTTT.

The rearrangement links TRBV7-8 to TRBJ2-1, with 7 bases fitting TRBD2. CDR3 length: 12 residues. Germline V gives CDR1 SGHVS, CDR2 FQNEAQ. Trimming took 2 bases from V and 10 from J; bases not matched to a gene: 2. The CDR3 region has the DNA TGTGCCAGCAGCTTAATCGGGGGGGAGCAGTTCTTC. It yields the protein CASSLIGGEQFF.

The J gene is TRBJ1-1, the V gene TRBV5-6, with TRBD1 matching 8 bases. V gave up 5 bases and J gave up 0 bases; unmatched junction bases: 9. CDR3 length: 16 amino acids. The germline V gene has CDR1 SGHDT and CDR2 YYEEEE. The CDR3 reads CASSPMTGAMNTEAFF. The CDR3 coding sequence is TGTGCCAGCAGTCCGATGACAGGGGCGATGAACACTGAAGCTTTCTTT.

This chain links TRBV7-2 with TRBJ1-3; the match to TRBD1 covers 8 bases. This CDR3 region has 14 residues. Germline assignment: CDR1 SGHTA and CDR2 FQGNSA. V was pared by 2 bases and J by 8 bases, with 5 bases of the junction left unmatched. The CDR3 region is CASSLYRGVDTIYF. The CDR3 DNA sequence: TGTGCCAGCAGCTTATACAGGGGGGTTGACACCATATATTTT.

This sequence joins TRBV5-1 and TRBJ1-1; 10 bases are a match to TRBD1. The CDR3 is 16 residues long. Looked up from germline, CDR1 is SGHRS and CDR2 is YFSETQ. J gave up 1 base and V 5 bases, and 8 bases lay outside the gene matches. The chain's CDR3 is CASRRQGARSNTEAFF. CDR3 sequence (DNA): TGCGCCAGCAGACGACAGGGGGCTCGGTCGAACACTGAAGCTTTCTTT.

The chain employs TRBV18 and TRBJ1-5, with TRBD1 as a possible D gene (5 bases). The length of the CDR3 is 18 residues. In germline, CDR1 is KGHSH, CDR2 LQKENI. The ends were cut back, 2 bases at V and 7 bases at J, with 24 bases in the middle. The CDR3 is CASSPWARRGGVGQPQHF. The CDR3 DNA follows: TGTGCCAGCTCACCATGGGCTCGGAGGGGTGGGGTAGGCCAGCCCCAGCATTTT.

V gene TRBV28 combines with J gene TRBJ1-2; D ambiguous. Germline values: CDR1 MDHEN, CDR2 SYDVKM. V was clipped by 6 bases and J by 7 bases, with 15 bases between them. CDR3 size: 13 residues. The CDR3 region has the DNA TGTGCCAGCAGCCAACAAGGAGGTATTGGCTACACCTTC. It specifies CASSQQGGIGYTF.

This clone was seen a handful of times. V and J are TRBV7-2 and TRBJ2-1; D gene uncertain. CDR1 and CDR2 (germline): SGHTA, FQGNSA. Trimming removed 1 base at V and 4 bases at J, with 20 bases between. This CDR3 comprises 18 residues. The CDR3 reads CASSLGHKTRIKYNEQFF. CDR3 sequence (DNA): TGTGCCAGCAGCTTAGGTCATAAAACACGGATCAAATACAATGAGCAGTTCTTC.

The CDR3 coding sequence is TGCGCCAGCAGCTTGGTGGCGGGGAAGAACACCGGGGAGCTGTTTTTT. Protein product: CASSLVAGKNTGELFF. The chain recombines TRBV5-1 with TRBJ2-2, with D perhaps TRBD2 (6 bases). The germline gives CDR1 SGHRS, CDR2 YFSETQ. The length of the CDR3 is 16 residues. Trimming cost V 0 bases and J 1 base, with 10 bases left between them.

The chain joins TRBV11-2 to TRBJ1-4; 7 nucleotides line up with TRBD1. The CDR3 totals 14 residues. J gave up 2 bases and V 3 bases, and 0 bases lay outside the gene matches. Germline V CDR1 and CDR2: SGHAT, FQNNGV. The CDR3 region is CASSLGQTNEKLFF. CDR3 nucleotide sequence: TGTGCCAGCAGCTTGGGACAGACTAATGAAAAACTGTTTTTT.

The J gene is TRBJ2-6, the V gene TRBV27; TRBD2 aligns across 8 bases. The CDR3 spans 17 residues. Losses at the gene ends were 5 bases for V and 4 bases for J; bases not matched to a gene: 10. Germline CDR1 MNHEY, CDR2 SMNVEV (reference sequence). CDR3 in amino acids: CASSPSTAGAGANVLTF. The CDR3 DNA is TGTGCCAGCAGTCCATCCACAGCGGGAGCCGGGGCCAACGTCCTGACTTTC.

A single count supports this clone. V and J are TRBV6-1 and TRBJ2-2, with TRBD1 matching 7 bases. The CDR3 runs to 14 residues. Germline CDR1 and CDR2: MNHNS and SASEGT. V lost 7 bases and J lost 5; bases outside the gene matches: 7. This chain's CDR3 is CASKGTVGTGELFF. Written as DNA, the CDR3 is TGTGCCAGCAAAGGGACAGTAGGGACCGGGGAGCTGTTTTTT.

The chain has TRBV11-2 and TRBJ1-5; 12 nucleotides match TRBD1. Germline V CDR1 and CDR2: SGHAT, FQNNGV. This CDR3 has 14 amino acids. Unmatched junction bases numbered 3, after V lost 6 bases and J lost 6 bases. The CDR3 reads CASRGQGARQPQHF. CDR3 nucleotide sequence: TGTGCCAGCAGGGGACAGGGGGCGCGTCAGCCCCAGCATTTT.

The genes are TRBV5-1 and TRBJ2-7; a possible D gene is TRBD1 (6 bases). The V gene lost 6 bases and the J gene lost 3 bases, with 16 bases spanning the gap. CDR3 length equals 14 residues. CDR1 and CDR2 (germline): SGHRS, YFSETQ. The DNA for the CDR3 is TGCGCCAGCACCAAAAACAGGGACCTCTACGAGCAGTACTTC. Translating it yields CASTKNRDLYEQYF.

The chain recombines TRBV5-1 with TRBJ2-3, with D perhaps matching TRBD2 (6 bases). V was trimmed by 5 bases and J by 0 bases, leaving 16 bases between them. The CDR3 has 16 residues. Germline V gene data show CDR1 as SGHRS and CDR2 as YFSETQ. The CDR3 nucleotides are TGCGCCAGCAGTCGGGTTAGCGGTCCAAGCACAGATACGCAGTATTTT. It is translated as CASSRVSGPSTDTQYF. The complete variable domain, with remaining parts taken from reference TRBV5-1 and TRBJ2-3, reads KAGVTQTPRYLIKTRGQQVTLSCSPISGHRSVSWYQQTPGQGLQFLFEYFSETQRNKGNFPGRFSGRQFSNSRSEMNVSTLELGDSALYLCASSRVSGPSTDTQYFGPGTRLTVL.

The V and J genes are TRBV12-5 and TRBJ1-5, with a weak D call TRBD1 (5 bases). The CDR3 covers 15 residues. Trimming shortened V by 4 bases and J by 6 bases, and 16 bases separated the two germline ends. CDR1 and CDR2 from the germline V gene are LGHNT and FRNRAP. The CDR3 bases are TGTGCTAGTGGTTCGGGACTCCTTGGGGTTCAGCCCCAGCATTTT. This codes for CASGSGLLGVQPQHF.